This T cell receptor (beta chain) was captured in a study of human CD8 memory T cell subsets. The CDR3 length is 19 residues. The study classified TPEX cells as CCR7+ PD-1+ TIGIT+ early memory CD8+ T cells bearing exhausted-like traits. It was UMI-labeled 5' RACE by which the TCR beta libraries were made. Reanalyzing the 5' RACE reads, TCRdb keeps one entry per CDR3 protein, without DNA. The sample data list thousands of distinct CDR3 sequences. The sample taken for sequencing was CD8+ T cells from PBMCs. The clonotype was recovered from a human donor in good health. This rearrangement joins TRBV12-3 or TRBV12-4 to TRBJ2-3; with no DNA, the TCRdb D assignment of TRBD2 cannot be verified. CDR3 sequence: CASSRTTSGRATSTDTQYF.